The next 12 T cell receptor beta chains were all read from a single sample in a study of T cells in Graves' hyperthyroidism and ophthalmopathy. The CDR3 regions of TCR beta were amplified from RNA transcripts. An initial round of RT-PCR targeting the TCR CDR3 relied on the HTBI primer set. TCRdb fed the multiplex PCR reads into MiXCR, producing one record per CDR3 protein. The table shows approximately 330,000 distinct CDR3 sequences, with around 23% occurring only once. The sample was blood. These TCRs come from a woman aged 45-60 years with Graves' hyperthyroidism.

This clonotype was seen many times. The V call is TRBV20-1, the J call TRBJ1-1; weak D call: TRBD1 (5 bases). Trimming cost V 1 base and J 1 base, with 10 bases left between them. The CDR3 loop spans 14 amino acids. CDR1 and CDR2 from the germline V gene are DFQATT and SNEGSKA (reference sequence). CDR3 nucleotide sequence: TGCAGTGCTAGAGGACAGTTTTCGAACACTGAAGCTTTCTTT. This sequence encodes CSARGQFSNTEAFF.

Ten or more counts support this clonotype. The chain uses TRBV11-2 and TRBJ2-7; D is uncertain. Germline CDR1 reads SGHAT; CDR2 reads FQNNGV. This CDR3 has 16 amino acids. V was pared by 0 bases and J by 2 bases, with 14 bases between. The CDR3 DNA reads as TGTGCCAGCAGCTTAGATCAGTGGGATCTGACCTACGAGCAGTACTTC. Amino acid sequence: CASSLDQWDLTYEQYF.

This clonotype has just a few counts. A read error may account for a junction end that differs from germline. The chain has TRBV2 and TRBJ2-5; a weak D match, TRBD1 (6 bases). The germline CDR1 and CDR2 sequences are SNHLY and FYNNEI. This CDR3 has 14 amino acids. The CDR3 spells CAGRPDRLQETQYF. The CDR3 region has the DNA TGTGCCGGCAGGCCCGACAGGCTCCAAGAGACCCAGTACTTC.

The V gene is TRBV28, the J gene TRBJ1-2; 7 bases fit TRBD1. This CDR3 has 15 residues. CDR1 MDHEN and CDR2 SYDVKM come from the germline V gene. V gave up 6 bases and J gave up 4 bases; unmatched junction bases: 11. The CDR3 DNA reads as TGTGCCAGCAGGGCTAGCGGGACAGCCACCTATGGCTACACCTTC. It yields the protein CASRASGTATYGYTF.

There are a few counts of this clonotype. The chain is built from TRBV5-1 and TRBJ1-1, with D maybe TRBD1 (6 bases). The germline V gene encodes CDR1 SGHRS and CDR2 YFSETQ. The length of the CDR3 is 16 residues. Trimming cost V 1 base and J 0 bases, with 13 bases left between them. The CDR3 region is CASSLLGGAVNTEAFF. In DNA form, the CDR3 reads TGCGCCAGCAGCTTGTTAGGGGGGGCCGTGAACACTGAAGCTTTCTTT.

The chain has TRBV2 and TRBJ2-1, with 14 bases that match TRBD2. J was trimmed by 2 bases and V by 3 bases; bases with no gene match: 0. The CDR3 runs 16 residues. Germline V gene lookup returns CDR1 SNHLY and CDR2 FYNNEI. DNA for the CDR3: TGTGCCAGCAGTGAGACTAGCGGGGGGGCCTACAATGAGCAGTTCTTC. Its protein is CASSETSGGAYNEQFF.

The rearrangement links TRBV5-8 to TRBJ1-4, with D uncertain. CDR1 and CDR2 (germline): SGHTS, YDEGEE. The CDR3 spans 17 residues. V lost 1 base and J 8 bases, leaving 21 bases between the germline ends. The CDR3 here is CASSLFRNSNVMEKLFF. The CDR3 DNA is TGTGCCAGCAGCTTGTTCAGGAATTCTAACGTAATGGAAAAACTGTTTTTT.

The chain carries TRBV20-1 and TRBJ2-7; 14 nucleotides line up with TRBD2. The CDR3 contains 17 residues. The V segment lost 5 bases and the J segment 0 bases; nucleotides outside the gene matches: 9. Germline lookup yields CDR1 DFQATT and CDR2 SNEGSKA (reference sequence). CDR3 in amino acids: CSAENPGLAGVSYEQYF. The CDR3, as DNA: TGCAGTGCTGAGAATCCGGGACTAGCGGGAGTCTCCTACGAGCAGTACTTC.

This clonotype was detected only a few times. Relative to the germline gene, one junction end is altered; a read error may explain this. This chain connects TRBV5-1 to TRBJ2-7; D is undetermined. The CDR3 is 14 residues long. Germline CDR1 reads SGHRS; CDR2 reads YFSETQ. The CDR3 region is CASSLVSGYYEQCF. In nucleotides, the CDR3 is TGCGCCAGCAGCTTGGTGTCGGGTTACTACGAGCAGTGCTTC.

There are a few counts of this clonotype. The V gene is TRBV30, the J gene TRBJ1-5; D unresolved. Germline V gene lookup returns CDR1 GTSNPN and CDR2 SVGIG (reference sequence). With 1 base removed from V and 9 bases from J, the gap between germline ends came to 16 bases. CDR3 length: 14 amino acids. CDR3 region: CAWSGKSPGPPQHF. CDR3 nucleotides: TGTGCCTGGAGTGGAAAAAGCCCGGGTCCGCCCCAGCATTTT.

This chain uses TRBV24-1 with TRBJ1-1; D is possibly TRBD1 (5 bases). V lost 5 bases and J 1 base, leaving 16 bases between the germline ends. CDR1 is KGHDR, CDR2 SFDVKD, per germline. The CDR3 totals 16 residues. The CDR3 region has the DNA TGTGCCACCAGTGGCTACACCGGGACGGGGAACACTGAAGCTTTCTTT. Protein sequence: CATSGYTGTGNTEAFF.

This clonotype has a count of ten or more. The chain employs TRBV11-2 and TRBJ2-3; 7 nucleotides align to TRBD2. The CDR3 is made up of 14 amino acids. Per the germline V gene, CDR1 is SGHAT and CDR2 is FQNNGV. The junction had 6 bases not matched to a gene; V was cut back by 5 bases and J by 4 bases. CDR3 bases: TGTGCCAGCAGCACCTCTCTAGCGGCAGATACGCAGTATTTT. This codes for CASSTSLAADTQYF.